Listed here is a single TCR beta chain. This entry belongs to a study of shared clonotypes between healthy human individuals. Across the whole study: CD4 naive and memory got three plates each, CD8 naive two, CD8 memory one.

TCRdb keeps only in-frame clones here, not all; method: immunoSEQ multiplex PCR. The sample lists about a million clones, about 80% seen once, with roughly 0.82% in the top ten. The germline V gene has CDR1 MDHEN and CDR2 SYDVKM. V was pared by 2 bases and J by 1 base, with 11 bases between. This CDR3 has 15 residues. This TCR came from a man aged 18 to 29 in good health. Some clones in this sample may be carry-over from other donors' samples. Sequencing used memory CD4+ T cells from PBMCs. Subset in this sample: CD45RA-negative fraction. The chain links TRBV28 to TRBJ1-1, with D perhaps TRBD1 (5 bases). The CDR3 spells CASSLSTGSNTEAFF. As DNA, the CDR3 is TGTGCCAGCAGTTTAAGCACAGGATCGAACACTGAAGCTTTCTTT.